A selection of T cell receptor beta chains follows, all from one sample in a study of blood T cell repertoires in COVID-19. Method: immunoSEQ multiplex PCR; TCRdb's copy keeps in-frame clones and lacks some. The sample includes about 240,000 clones, approximately 83% of them seen just once. Sequenced: peripheral blood. The receptors here all came from an elderly woman with acute or convalescent COVID-19. Each CDR3 is given with its conserved first and last residue. The order of the fields is J gene, V gene, CDR3 length, clone size, D gene, CDR3 DNA, CDR3 protein. A D gene is named only where the DNA matches it firmly. Clone size is shown for a subset of rows, as once, few, many or a class of expanded clone.

j_gene: TRBJ1-6
v_gene: TRBV3-1/TRBV3-2
len: 15
abundance: -
d_gene: -
CDR3nt: TGTGCCAGCAGCCAAGGGGGCGCCTCTCAAGGTACCCTCCACTTT
CDR3aa: CASSQGGASQGTLHF

j_gene: TRBJ2-3
v_gene: TRBV5-5
len: 15
abundance: -
d_gene: TRBD2
CDR3nt: TGTGCCAGCAGCCCCGGGACTAGCGCGACAGATACGCAGTATTTT
CDR3aa: CASSPGTSATDTQYF

j_gene: TRBJ2-1
v_gene: TRBV28
len: 14
abundance: -
d_gene: -
CDR3nt: TGTGCCAGCAGTTTACAGGGGCTTTACAATGAGCAGTTCTTC
CDR3aa: CASSLQGLYNEQFF

j_gene: TRBJ2-5
v_gene: TRBV3-1/TRBV3-2
len: 14
abundance: -
d_gene: -
CDR3nt: TGTGCCAGCAGCCGAACGGAGGATATCAAGACCCAGTACTTC
CDR3aa: CASSRTEDIKTQYF

j_gene: TRBJ1-4
v_gene: TRBV12-3/TRBV12-4
len: 13
abundance: -
d_gene: TRBD1
CDR3nt: TGTGCCAGCAGATCTACAGGGGCAGGGGAACTGTTTTTT
CDR3aa: CASRSTGAGELFF

j_gene: TRBJ2-2
v_gene: TRBV7-6
len: 15
abundance: -
d_gene: -
CDR3nt: TGTGCCAGCAGCTTAGTATCAGGGAACACCGGGGAGCTGTTTTTT
CDR3aa: CASSLVSGNTGELFF

j_gene: TRBJ2-7
v_gene: TRBV11-2
len: 13
abundance: -
d_gene: TRBD2
CDR3nt: TGTGCCAGCAGCTTAAGCGGGGGGCTCGAGCAGTACTTC
CDR3aa: CASSLSGGLEQYF

j_gene: TRBJ2-5
v_gene: TRBV5-4
len: 17
abundance: -
d_gene: TRBD2
CDR3nt: TGTGCCAGCAGCTTCCCTAGCGGGGGGGCCTCCGGAGAGACCCAGTACTTC
CDR3aa: CASSFPSGGASGETQYF

j_gene: TRBJ2-3
v_gene: TRBV15
len: 14
abundance: -
d_gene: -
CDR3nt: TGTGCCACCAGCAGAGATCCAGGGGTCGATACGCAGTATTTT
CDR3aa: CATSRDPGVDTQYF

j_gene: TRBJ1-1
v_gene: TRBV2
len: 13
abundance: -
d_gene: -
CDR3nt: TGTGCCAGCAGCACACAGGGAAACACTGAAGCTTTCTTT
CDR3aa: CASSTQGNTEAFF

j_gene: TRBJ1-2
v_gene: TRBV19
len: 13
abundance: -
d_gene: TRBD1
CDR3nt: TGTGCCACCGCGGACAGGAGAAACTATGGCTACACCTTC
CDR3aa: CATADRRNYGYTF

j_gene: TRBJ2-1
v_gene: TRBV19
len: 16
abundance: -
d_gene: -
CDR3nt: TGTGCCAGTAGCACTTGGGGGATGACAGGTGAGAATGAGCAGTTCTTC
CDR3aa: CASSTWGMTGENEQFF

j_gene: TRBJ2-3
v_gene: TRBV30
len: 13
abundance: -
d_gene: -
CDR3nt: TGTGCCTGGGGCGCAGGGCAGAAAGATACGCAGTATTTT
CDR3aa: CAWGAGQKDTQYF

j_gene: TRBJ1-2
v_gene: TRBV6-5
len: 16
abundance: -
d_gene: -
CDR3nt: TGTGCCAGCAGTTACTCTGGGTCGAGGGTAGGCTATGGCTACACCTTC
CDR3aa: CASSYSGSRVGYGYTF

j_gene: TRBJ2-3
v_gene: TRBV5-1
len: 17
abundance: -
d_gene: TRBD1
CDR3nt: TGCGCCAGCAGCTACCTACGACAGGGATACCGCACAGATACGCAGTATTTT
CDR3aa: CASSYLRQGYRTDTQYF

j_gene: TRBJ2-5
v_gene: TRBV5-1
len: 14
abundance: -
d_gene: TRBD1
CDR3nt: TGCGCCAGCAGCTTGGCTACAGGGGCAGAGACCCAGTACTTC
CDR3aa: CASSLATGAETQYF

j_gene: TRBJ2-1
v_gene: TRBV19
len: 13
abundance: -
d_gene: -
CDR3nt: TGTGCCAGTAGTCTATGGGAGAGGGATGAGCAGTTCTTC
CDR3aa: CASSLWERDEQFF

j_gene: TRBJ2-3
v_gene: TRBV5-6
len: 16
abundance: -
d_gene: TRBD1
CDR3nt: TGTGCCAGCAGCTTCCCAACAGGGGGACCAGGGGATACGCAGTATTTT
CDR3aa: CASSFPTGGPGDTQYF

j_gene: TRBJ1-1
v_gene: TRBV19
len: 15
abundance: -
d_gene: -
CDR3nt: TGTGCCAGTAGCCCACGCGGGATACCGAACACTGAAGCTTTCTTT
CDR3aa: CASSPRGIPNTEAFF

j_gene: TRBJ1-5
v_gene: TRBV28
len: 15
abundance: -
d_gene: TRBD1
CDR3nt: TGTGCCAGCAGTACCCCGACAGGGACCAATCAGCCCCAGCATTTT
CDR3aa: CASSTPTGTNQPQHF

j_gene: TRBJ1-1
v_gene: TRBV27
len: 13
abundance: -
d_gene: -
CDR3nt: TGTGCCAGCAGCCAATCCGGGAGGGCTGAAGCTTTCTTT
CDR3aa: CASSQSGRAEAFF

j_gene: TRBJ2-7
v_gene: TRBV11-2
len: 16
abundance: -
d_gene: TRBD2
CDR3nt: TGTGCCAGCAGCCTCCTAGCGGGGTTTAGCTCCTACGAGCAGTACTTC
CDR3aa: CASSLLAGFSSYEQYF

j_gene: TRBJ2-7
v_gene: TRBV7-9
len: 14
abundance: -
d_gene: -
CDR3nt: TGTGCCAGCAGCCCCCGGGTATCCTCCTACGAGCAGTACTTC
CDR3aa: CASSPRVSSYEQYF

j_gene: TRBJ1-1
v_gene: TRBV20-1
len: 9
abundance: few
d_gene: -
CDR3nt: TGCAGACCGGGACATGAAGCTTTCTTT
CDR3aa: CRPGHEAFF

j_gene: TRBJ2-7
v_gene: TRBV2
len: 13
abundance: -
d_gene: TRBD1
CDR3nt: TGTGCCAGCAGCTGGACAGGGGTAAACGAGCAGTACTTC
CDR3aa: CASSWTGVNEQYF

j_gene: TRBJ1-5
v_gene: TRBV3-1/TRBV3-2
len: 15
abundance: -
d_gene: -
CDR3nt: TGTGCCAGCAGCCAAGAGTCAGGGTCGGGTCAGCCCCAGCATTTT
CDR3aa: CASSQESGSGQPQHF

j_gene: TRBJ2-7
v_gene: TRBV9
len: 16
abundance: once
d_gene: TRBD2
CDR3nt: TGTGCCAGCAGCGTAGGCCTAGCGGGAGGTACCTACGAGCAGTACTTC
CDR3aa: CASSVGLAGGTYEQYF

j_gene: TRBJ1-1
v_gene: TRBV2
len: 13
abundance: few
d_gene: -
CDR3nt: TGTGCCAGCAGGTCTGGGCCGAACACTGAAGCTTTCTTT
CDR3aa: CASRSGPNTEAFF

j_gene: TRBJ2-2
v_gene: TRBV24-1
len: 14
abundance: -
d_gene: -
CDR3nt: TGTGCCACCAGTGATGCCACAGGGTCCGGGGAGCTGTTTTTT
CDR3aa: CATSDATGSGELFF

j_gene: TRBJ2-7
v_gene: TRBV7-8
len: 17
abundance: -
d_gene: -
CDR3nt: TGTGCCAGCAGCTTGAGGTTACTTAGCGCTGGGGCCTACGAGCAGTACTTC
CDR3aa: CASSLRLLSAGAYEQYF

j_gene: TRBJ2-1
v_gene: TRBV14
len: 15
abundance: -
d_gene: TRBD2
CDR3nt: TGTGCCAGCAGCCAAGTTAGCGGGGCGTACAATGAGCAGTTCTTC
CDR3aa: CASSQVSGAYNEQFF

j_gene: TRBJ2-7
v_gene: TRBV18
len: 16
abundance: once
d_gene: -
CDR3nt: TGTGCCAGCTCACCTTCGGGGGTTAGTAGCTCCTACGAGCAGTACTTC
CDR3aa: CASSPSGVSSSYEQYF

j_gene: TRBJ1-2
v_gene: TRBV2
len: 14
abundance: -
d_gene: TRBD1
CDR3nt: TGTGCCAGCAGTGACTTCGGGACAGGCGATGGCTACACCTTC
CDR3aa: CASSDFGTGDGYTF

j_gene: TRBJ1-6
v_gene: TRBV5-8
len: 17
abundance: -
d_gene: -
CDR3nt: TGTGCCAGCAGCTTGGTTCAGACAAACGCCTATAATTCACCCCTCCACTTT
CDR3aa: CASSLVQTNAYNSPLHF

j_gene: TRBJ1-2
v_gene: TRBV15
len: 15
abundance: -
d_gene: TRBD1
CDR3nt: TGTGCCACCAGCAGAGATCGGGGACAGGGGAACGGCTACACCTTC
CDR3aa: CATSRDRGQGNGYTF

j_gene: TRBJ1-6
v_gene: TRBV5-1
len: 14
abundance: -
d_gene: -
CDR3nt: TGCGCCAGCAGCTTGGAGGGGCAGGGTCCTTCCCTCCACTTT
CDR3aa: CASSLEGQGPSLHF

j_gene: TRBJ2-2
v_gene: TRBV9
len: 15
abundance: -
d_gene: -
CDR3nt: TGTGCCAGCAGCGGCAAGCAGGGTATGATCGGGGAGCTGTTTTTT
CDR3aa: CASSGKQGMIGELFF

j_gene: TRBJ1-2
v_gene: TRBV5-1
len: 14
abundance: -
d_gene: -
CDR3nt: TGCGCCAGCAGCCCCGGTGGAGATATCTATGGCTACACCTTC
CDR3aa: CASSPGGDIYGYTF

j_gene: TRBJ1-6
v_gene: TRBV27
len: 20
abundance: -
d_gene: TRBD1
CDR3nt: TGTGCCAGCAGTTTATCGTTCCCCGGGACAGGGAGCTCCTATAATTCACCCCTCCACTTT
CDR3aa: CASSLSFPGTGSSYNSPLHF

j_gene: TRBJ1-1
v_gene: TRBV18
len: 13
abundance: few
d_gene: TRBD1
CDR3nt: TGTGCCAGCTCACTCACAGGGGGCGTGTGGGCTTTCTTT
CDR3aa: CASSLTGGVWAFF

j_gene: TRBJ1-2
v_gene: TRBV5-1
len: 16
abundance: -
d_gene: TRBD1
CDR3nt: TGCGCCAGCAGCTCCACAGGGGGCCAAGCTAACTATGGCTACACCTTC
CDR3aa: CASSSTGGQANYGYTF

j_gene: TRBJ2-1
v_gene: TRBV11-1
len: 15
abundance: -
d_gene: TRBD2
CDR3nt: TGTGCCAGCAGCTTATTCCGGGGGGGCAACAATGAGCAGTTCTTC
CDR3aa: CASSLFRGGNNEQFF

j_gene: TRBJ1-6
v_gene: TRBV9
len: 15
abundance: few
d_gene: -
CDR3nt: TGTGCCAGCAGCGTAGACGGAGATTATAATTCACCCCTCCACTTT
CDR3aa: CASSVDGDYNSPLHF

j_gene: TRBJ2-5
v_gene: TRBV7-2
len: 17
abundance: -
d_gene: TRBD2
CDR3nt: TGTGCCAGCAGCCCCGGTGATCGGGGGGGCCGGGGAGAGACCCAGTACTTC
CDR3aa: CASSPGDRGGRGETQYF

j_gene: TRBJ1-1
v_gene: TRBV28
len: 13
abundance: -
d_gene: -
CDR3nt: TGTGCCAGCAGTTTACCCGGACAGACTGAAGCTTTCTTT
CDR3aa: CASSLPGQTEAFF